This note documents a single TCR beta chain sequence. The specificity of this receptor is unknown. It has no much larger one-base neighbor in the sample; base qualities were not kept. This record comes from a study of siplizumab effects on memory and regulatory T cells (dated by TCRdb to between 2018 and 2020). Regarding the study in general: The study examined how the anti-CD2 antibody siplizumab affects alloreactive T-cell subsets in allogeneic mixed lymphocyte reactions built from human PBMCs. Overall study results and their limits: The cumulative frequency of alloreactive sequences that could be traced back to unstimulated CD4+ memory T cells was significantly reduced by siplizumab. Greater diversity appeared to be present in unstimulated naive T cells than in memory T cells, and a substantial contribution to the alloresponse seemed to be made by naive cells. For roughly 75-95% of proliferating CD4+ or CD8+ clones, no naive or memory phenotype could be assigned. Among mappable alloreactive CD4+ clones, the Treg-derived fraction averaged about 70% with siplizumab versus about 25% in control reactions. No functional confirmation was obtained for the suppressive function of proliferating Tregs from siplizumab cultures. Because sequences at frequencies below about 10^-5 were poorly captured, only a minor fraction of alloreactive clones could be mapped back to unstimulated subsets.

Sorted unstimulated T cells and proliferating T cells recovered from mixed lymphocyte reactions underwent TCRbeta CDR3 sequencing. Fresh whole blood from ten HLA-typed healthy donors was used as the source from which PBMCs were isolated. The library was prepared using the immunoSEQ multiplex PCR assay. Roughly 10^5 TCR templates per sample were assayed on the deep sequencing platform. Genomic DNA extracted from sorted T cells was used for TCRbeta CDR3 sequencing. On the authors' methods: The R programming language was used for clonal analysis of TCRbeta CDR3 data. Unstimulated samples were compared with post-reaction CFSE-low samples to define alloreactive CD4+ and CD8+ clones. Regulatory or non-regulatory origin of alloreactive CD4+ clones was assigned by matching sequences to the sorted unstimulated Treg and non-Treg repertoires. The clones in this table, taken by TCRdb from immuneACCESS, are in-frame only. Not every clone is retained; where verified, under half of the shortfall comes from an unresolved V gene, and the cause of the rest is unknown. From that table come the V and J calls and clone size; the DNA was used to work out D and trimming. This sample holds some 100,000 clones; 93% were observed only once. The top ten hold over 5.5% of the sample.

V has 0 bases trimmed and J has 5 bases trimmed; junction bases matching no gene number 7. CDR1 and CDR2, per the germline V gene, are SGDLS and YYNGEE. Including cysteine and phenylalanine, the CDR3 has 16 amino acids. Of the read, only the CDR3 DNA is kept; its 48 bases are in frame from base 1. The specimen was CD8+ T cells sorted from blood. This TCR was sampled from a human donor in good health. The sequence is built from TRBV9 and TRBJ2-7, and TRBD1 aligns with 11 junction nucleotides. The nucleotide sequence reads as follows: TGTGCCAGCAGCGTAGCGGGACAGGGGGGCGACCACGAGCAGTACTTC. It codes for CASSVAGQGGDHEQYF.